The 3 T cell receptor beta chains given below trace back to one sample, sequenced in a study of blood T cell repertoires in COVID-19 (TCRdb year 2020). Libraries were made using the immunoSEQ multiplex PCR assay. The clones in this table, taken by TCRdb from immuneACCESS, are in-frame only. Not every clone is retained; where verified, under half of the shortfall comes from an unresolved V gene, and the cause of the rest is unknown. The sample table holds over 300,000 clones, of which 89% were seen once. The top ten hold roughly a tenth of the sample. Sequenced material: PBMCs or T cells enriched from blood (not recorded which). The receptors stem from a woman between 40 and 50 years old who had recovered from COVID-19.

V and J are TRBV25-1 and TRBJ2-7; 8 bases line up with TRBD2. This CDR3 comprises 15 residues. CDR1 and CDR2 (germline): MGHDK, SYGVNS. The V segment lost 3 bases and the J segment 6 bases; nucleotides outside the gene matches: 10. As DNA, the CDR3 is TGTGCCAGCAGTGACGCCCGGGGACTAGGGCTCGAGCAGTACTTC. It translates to CASSDARGLGLEQYF.

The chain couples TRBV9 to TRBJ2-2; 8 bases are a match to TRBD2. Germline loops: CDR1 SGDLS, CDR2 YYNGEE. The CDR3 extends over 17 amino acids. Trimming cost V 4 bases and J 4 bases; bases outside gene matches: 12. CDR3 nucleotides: TGTGCCAGCAGCCCACCATTAGGGACTAGTGGCACCGGGGAGCTGTTTTTT. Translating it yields CASSPPLGTSGTGELFF.

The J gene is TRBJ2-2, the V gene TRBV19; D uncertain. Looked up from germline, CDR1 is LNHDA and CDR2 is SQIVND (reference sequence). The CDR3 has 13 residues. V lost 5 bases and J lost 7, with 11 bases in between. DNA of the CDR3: TGTGCCAGTAGTCCTTCTCCGAGCGGGGAGCTGTTTTTT. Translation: CASSPSPSGELFF.